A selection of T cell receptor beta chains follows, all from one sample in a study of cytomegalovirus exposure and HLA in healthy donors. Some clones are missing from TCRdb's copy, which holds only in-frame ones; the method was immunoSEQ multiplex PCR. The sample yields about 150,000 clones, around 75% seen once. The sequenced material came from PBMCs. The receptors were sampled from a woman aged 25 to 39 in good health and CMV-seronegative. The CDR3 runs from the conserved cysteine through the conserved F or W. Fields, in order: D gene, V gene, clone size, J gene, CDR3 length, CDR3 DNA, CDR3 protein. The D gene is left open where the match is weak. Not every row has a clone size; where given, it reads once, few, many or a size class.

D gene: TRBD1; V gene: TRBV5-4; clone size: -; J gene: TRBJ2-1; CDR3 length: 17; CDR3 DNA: TGTGCCAGCAGCTTGGGGGGAACGGGGACAGGGGGAAATGAGCAGTTCTTC; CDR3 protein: CASSLGGTGTGGNEQFF
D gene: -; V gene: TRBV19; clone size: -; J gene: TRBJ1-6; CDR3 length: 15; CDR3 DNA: TGTGCCAGTAGTACCCACAGCGGGGAAAATTCACCCCTCCACTTT; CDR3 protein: CASSTHSGENSPLHF
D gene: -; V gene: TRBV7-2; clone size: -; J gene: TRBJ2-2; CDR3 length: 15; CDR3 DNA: TGTGCCAGCAACCAGAGGAGGGCGCGGAGCGGGGAGCTGTTTTTT; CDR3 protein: CASNQRRARSGELFF
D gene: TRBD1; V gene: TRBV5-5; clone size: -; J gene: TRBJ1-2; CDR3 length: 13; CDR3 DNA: TGTGCCAGCAGCCTGGGACAGGGGGAGGGCTACACCTTC; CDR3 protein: CASSLGQGEGYTF
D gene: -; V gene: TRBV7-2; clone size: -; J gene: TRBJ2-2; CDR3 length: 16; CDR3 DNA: TGTGCCAGCAGCTTAGAGGGCCGGCTAGGGGTCGGGGAGCTGTTTTTT; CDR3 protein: CASSLEGRLGVGELFF
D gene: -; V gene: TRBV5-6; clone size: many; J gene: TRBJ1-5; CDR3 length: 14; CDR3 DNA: TGTGCCAGCAGCTTTTTTGGGGCTGGACAGCCCCAGCATTTT; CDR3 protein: CASSFFGAGQPQHF
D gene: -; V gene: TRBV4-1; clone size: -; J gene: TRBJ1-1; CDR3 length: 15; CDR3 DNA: TGCGCCAGCAGCCGTCGGGAGCAGAAGAACACTGAAGCTTTCTTT; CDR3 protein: CASSRREQKNTEAFF
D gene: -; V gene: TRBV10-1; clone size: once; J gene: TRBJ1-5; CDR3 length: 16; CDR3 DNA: TGCGCCAGCAGTGAGATCCGGGGACTTAGCAATCAGCCCCAGCATTTT; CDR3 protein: CASSEIRGLSNQPQHF
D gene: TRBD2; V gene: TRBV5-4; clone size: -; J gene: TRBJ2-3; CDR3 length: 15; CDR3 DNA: TGTGCCAGCAGCAGCGCTAGCGGAGTCACAGATACGCAGTATTTT; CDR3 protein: CASSSASGVTDTQYF
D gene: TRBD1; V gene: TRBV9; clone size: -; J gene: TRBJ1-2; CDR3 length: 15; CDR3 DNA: TGTGCCAGCAGCCCCCAGGGACAGAGATACTATGGCTACACCTTC; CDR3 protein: CASSPQGQRYYGYTF
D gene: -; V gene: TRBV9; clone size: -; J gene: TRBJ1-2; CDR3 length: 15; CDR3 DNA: TGTGCCAGCAGCTTCTTCCCAGGGGCCCCGGATGGCTACACCTTC; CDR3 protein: CASSFFPGAPDGYTF
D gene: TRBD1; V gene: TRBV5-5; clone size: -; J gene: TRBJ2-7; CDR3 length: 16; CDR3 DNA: TGTGCCAGCAGCTTGGGGCCCTGGGACAGGGGCTACGAGCAGTACTTC; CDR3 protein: CASSLGPWDRGYEQYF
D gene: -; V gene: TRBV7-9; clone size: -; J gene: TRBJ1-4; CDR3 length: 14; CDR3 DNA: TGTGCCAGCAGCTCAAGGGAGGTTGGTGAAAAACTGTTTTTT; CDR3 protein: CASSSREVGEKLFF
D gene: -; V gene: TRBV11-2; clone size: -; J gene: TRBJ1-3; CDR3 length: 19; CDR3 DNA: TGTGCCAGCAGCTTTAGTTCCTGGGGCGCGACGGTTGATGGAAACACCATATATTTT; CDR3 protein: CASSFSSWGATVDGNTIYF
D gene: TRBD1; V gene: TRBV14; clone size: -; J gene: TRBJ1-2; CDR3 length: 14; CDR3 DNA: TGTGCCAGCAGCCATATTCACAGGGGGACTGGCTACACCTTC; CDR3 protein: CASSHIHRGTGYTF
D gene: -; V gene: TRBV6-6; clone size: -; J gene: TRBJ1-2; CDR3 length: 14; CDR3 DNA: TGTGCCAGCTATGACGGACTCTATAGCTATGGCTACACCTTC; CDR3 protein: CASYDGLYSYGYTF
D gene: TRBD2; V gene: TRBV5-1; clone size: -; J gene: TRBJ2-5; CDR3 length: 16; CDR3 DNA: TGCGCCAGCAGCTCCACTAGCGGGAGACCACAAGAGACCCAGTACTTC; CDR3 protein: CASSSTSGRPQETQYF
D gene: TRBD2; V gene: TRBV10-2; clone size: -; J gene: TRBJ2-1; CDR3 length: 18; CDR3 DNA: TGCGCCAGCAGTGAGTCTTTAGGGCTAGCGGGGGTGGTCAGTGAGCAGTTCTTC; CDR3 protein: CASSESLGLAGVVSEQFF
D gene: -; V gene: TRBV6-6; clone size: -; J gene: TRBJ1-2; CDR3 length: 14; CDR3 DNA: TGTGCCAGCAGTTACGATCGACAGCTCTGGGGCTACACCTTC; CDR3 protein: CASSYDRQLWGYTF
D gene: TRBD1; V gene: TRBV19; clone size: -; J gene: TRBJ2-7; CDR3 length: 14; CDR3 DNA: TGTGCCAGTAGCGGACAGGGCGCCCCCTACGAGCAGTACTTC; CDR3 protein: CASSGQGAPYEQYF
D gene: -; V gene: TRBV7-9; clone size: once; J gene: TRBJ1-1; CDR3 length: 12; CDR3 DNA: TGTGCCAGCAGCTTGTCCGGGATTGAAGCTTTCTTT; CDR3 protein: CASSLSGIEAFF
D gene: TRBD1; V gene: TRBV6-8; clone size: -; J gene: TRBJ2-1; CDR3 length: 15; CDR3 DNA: TGTGCCAGGACAATCCGGGACAGAGGGACAAATGAGCAGTTCTTC; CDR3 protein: CARTIRDRGTNEQFF
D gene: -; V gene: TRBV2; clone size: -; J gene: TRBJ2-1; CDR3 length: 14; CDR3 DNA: TGTGCCAGCAGCGGGTCCGGCTCCTACAATGAGCAGTTCTTC; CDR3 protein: CASSGSGSYNEQFF
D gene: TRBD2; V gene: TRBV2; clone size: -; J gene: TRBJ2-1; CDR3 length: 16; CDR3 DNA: TGTGCCAGCAGTGATAAATCCGGGGGGTCCTACAATGAGCAGTTCTTC; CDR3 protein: CASSDKSGGSYNEQFF
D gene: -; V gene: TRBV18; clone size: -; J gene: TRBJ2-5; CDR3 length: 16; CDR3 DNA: TGTGCCAGCTCCCCCACCCTGAAGCAAGTCGGAGAGACCCAGTACTTC; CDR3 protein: CASSPTLKQVGETQYF
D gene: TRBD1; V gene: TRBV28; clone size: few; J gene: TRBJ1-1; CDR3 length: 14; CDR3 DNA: TGTGCCAGCACCGGGGACAGGGGGAACACTGAAGCTTTCTTT; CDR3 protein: CASTGDRGNTEAFF
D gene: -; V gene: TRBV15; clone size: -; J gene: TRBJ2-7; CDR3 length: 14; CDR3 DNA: TGTGCCACCAGCACCCGCGGAAGCGGGTACGAGCAGTACTTC; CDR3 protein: CATSTRGSGYEQYF
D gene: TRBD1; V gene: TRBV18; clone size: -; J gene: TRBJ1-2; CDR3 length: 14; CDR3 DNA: TGTGCCAGCTCACCGCGGGACAGCCTTTGGGGCTACACCTTC; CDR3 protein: CASSPRDSLWGYTF
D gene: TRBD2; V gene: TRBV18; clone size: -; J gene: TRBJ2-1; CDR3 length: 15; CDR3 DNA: TGTGCCAGCTCACCCGGGACTAGCGGGGCCAATGAGCAGTTCTTC; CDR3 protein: CASSPGTSGANEQFF